The following is a T cell receptor (beta chain) sequence with its context. The data are from a study of T cells after somatic rescue of genetic block. V was clipped by 6 bases and J by 12 bases; unmatched bases: 16. Germline loops: CDR1 MNHNS, CDR2 SASEGT. The CDR3 is 14 residues long. TCRdb's copy holds only in-frame clones and misses some; the assay was immunoSEQ multiplex PCR. The profile covers some 15,000 clones, with about 72% appearing a single time and around 30% taken by the ten largest. The source is a man younger than 30. J is TRBJ2-7 and V is TRBV6-1; 8 bases fit TRBD1. Input material: peripheral blood mononuclear cells (PBMCs). The CDR3 spells CASSAGGSATFPYF. CDR3 nucleotide sequence: TGTGCCAGCAGCGCAGGGGGCTCCGCTACGTTTCCGTACTTC.